Below are 15 T cell receptor beta chains sequenced from a single sample in a study of blood T cell repertoires in COVID-19. Generated by immunoSEQ multiplex PCR, the TCRdb table keeps only in-frame clones and is missing some. The sample lists about 75,000 clones, roughly 88% occurring once. Material for sequencing was peripheral blood. The receptor source for this set is a woman in her fifties or sixties with acute or convalescent COVID-19.

This clone was seen only a few times. V and J are TRBV9 and TRBJ1-4, with D hard to call. Germline CDR1 is SGDLS and CDR2 is YYNGEE. CDR3 size: 12 residues. The V end lost 4 bases, the J end lost 8 bases, and 9 bases lay between the germline ends. The CDR3 region has the DNA TGTGCCAGCAGCCCCCTAGAAGAAAAACTGTTTTTT. It specifies CASSPLEEKLFF.

This clone was counted only a few times. The chain combines TRBV27 with TRBJ2-7; 7 nucleotides line up with TRBD1. The junction had 10 bases not matched to a gene; V was cut back by 2 bases and J by 6 bases. CDR1 and CDR2 from the germline V gene are MNHEY and SMNVEV (reference sequence). The CDR3 sequence is 15 residues long. CDR3 loop: CASSLLGQAYREQYF. The CDR3 nucleotides read TGTGCCAGCAGTTTACTAGGACAGGCATATCGCGAGCAGTACTTC.

This clone was seen once. The chain employs TRBV28 and TRBJ2-3; 9 nucleotides line up with TRBD2. The CDR3 runs to 16 residues. Germline V gene sequence: CDR1 MDHEN, CDR2 SYDVKM. The ends lost 4 bases at V and 1 base at J; junction bases unmatched: 6. This CDR3 reads CASSYDGGRGTDTQYF. CDR3 bases: TGTGCCAGCAGTTACGACGGCGGGAGGGGCACAGATACGCAGTATTTT.

The J gene is TRBJ1-2, the V gene TRBV3-1 (or the pseudogene TRBV3-2), with TRBD1 as a possible D gene (6 bases). Germline V gives CDR1 LGHDT, CDR2 YNNKEL (reference sequence). V was trimmed by 1 base and J by 8 bases, leaving 11 bases between them. The CDR3 length is 13 residues. The chain's CDR3 is CASSQGGGRGYTF. The CDR3 DNA reads as TGTGCCAGCAGCCAAGGAGGGGGTCGGGGCTACACCTTC.

The chain uses TRBV2 and TRBJ1-2; D gene uncertain. The CDR3 is 14 amino acids. The V gene lost 0 bases and the J gene lost 4 bases, with 9 bases spanning the gap. Germline CDR1 and CDR2: SNHLY and FYNNEI. CDR3 residues: CASSEAHGSYGYTF. DNA of the CDR3: TGTGCCAGCAGTGAAGCCCACGGGAGCTATGGCTACACCTTC.

The V call is TRBV6-5, the J call TRBJ2-7, with 8 bases aligning to TRBD1. The germline V gene encodes CDR1 MNHEY and CDR2 SVGAGI. The CDR3 sequence is 13 residues long. V lost 6 bases to trimming and J lost 2 bases; unmatched junction nucleotides: 3. The chain's CDR3 is CASRDRVAYEQYF. As DNA, the CDR3 is TGTGCCAGCAGGGACAGGGTCGCCTACGAGCAGTACTTC.

The rearrangement joins TRBV7-8 to TRBJ2-7; D unresolved. Germline V gene sequence: CDR1 SGHVS, CDR2 FQNEAQ. This CDR3 contains 14 residues. V was clipped by 2 bases and J by 0 bases, with 8 bases between them. CDR3 protein: CASSLSPGSYEQYF. Here the CDR3 DNA reads TGTGCCAGCAGCTTATCTCCCGGCTCCTACGAGCAGTACTTC.

This clone has a single count. V and J are TRBV6-5 and TRBJ2-5; 8 bases line up with TRBD2. CDR3 size: 14 residues. The V gene end was trimmed by 7 bases and the J gene end by 6 bases; junction bases not matched to a gene: 10. Germline CDR1 MNHEY, CDR2 SVGAGI. CDR3 loop: CASTYGGGRQTQYF. CDR3 in DNA: TGTGCCAGCACCTACGGGGGGGGGCGGCAGACCCAGTACTTC.

The gene calls are TRBV10-3 and TRBJ1-2; tentative D call: TRBD1 (6 bases). CDR1 and CDR2 from the germline V gene are ENHRY and SYGVKD. The CDR3 length is 13 residues. Trimming left V 4 bases short and J 8 bases short, with 14 bases between. In nucleotides, the CDR3 is TGTGCCATCAGTGCGAACAGGGTTAGCGGCTACACCTTC. Protein: CAISANRVSGYTF.

This sequence joins TRBV6-5 and TRBJ2-2; the match to TRBD1 covers 7 bases. CDR1 is MNHEY and CDR2 is SVGAGI in the germline V gene. This CDR3 is built from 14 residues. V lost 7 bases and J lost 0; bases outside the gene matches: 2. The CDR3 loop reads CASIGQANTGELFF. CDR3 nucleotide sequence: TGTGCCAGCATCGGACAGGCGAACACCGGGGAGCTGTTTTTT.

The CDR3 protein is CASSFDRRYEQYF. CDR3 coding DNA: TGTGCCAGCAGCTTTGACAGACGCTACGAGCAGTACTTC. The chain uses TRBV7-8 and TRBJ2-7; D is perhaps TRBD1 (5 bases). Germline V lookup: CDR1 SGHVS, CDR2 FQNEAQ. The CDR3 totals 13 residues. Deletions cut 3 bases from V and 3 bases from J, with 9 bases between. The full variable domain, with the rest looked up from reference TRBV7-8 and TRBJ2-7, is GAGVSQSPRYKVAKRGQDVALRCDPISGHVSLFWYQQALGQGPEFLTYFQNEAQLDKSGLPSDRFFAERPEGSVSTLKIQRTQQEDSAVYLCASSFDRRYEQYFGPGTRLTVT.

This chain links TRBV28 with TRBJ2-7, with 9 bases that match TRBD1. Losses at the gene ends were 8 bases for V and 2 bases for J; bases not matched to a gene: 13. The CDR3 is made up of 16 amino acids. Germline CDR1 and CDR2: MDHEN and SYDVKM. CDR3 residues: CASFTLTGTGPYEQYF. The CDR3 region has the DNA TGTGCCAGCTTTACCCTAACCGGGACAGGGCCCTACGAGCAGTACTTC.

In nucleotides, the CDR3 is TGTGCCAGCAGTTTTGGGACAGGGGAAGAGACCCAGTACTTC. Protein sequence: CASSFGTGEETQYF. The chain recombines TRBV6-6 with TRBJ2-5, with 10 nucleotides matching TRBD1. From germline, CDR1 is MNHNY and CDR2 SVGAGI (reference sequence). This CDR3 contains 14 residues. J lost 3 bases, V lost 4 bases, and 2 bases had no gene match.

This clone occurred once. The chain couples TRBV5-5 to TRBJ1-5, with D possibly matching TRBD1 (5 bases). The CDR3 length is 15 residues. V was shortened by 2 bases and J by 3 bases, with 12 bases between the two germline ends. Per germline, CDR1 SGHKS and CDR2 YYEKEE (reference sequence). The CDR3 coding sequence is TGTGCCAGCAGCTTAGGGGATCTCGACAATCAGCCCCAGCATTTT. Protein sequence: CASSLGDLDNQPQHF.

This clone was seen a single time. This chain uses TRBV4-2 with TRBJ1-4; 8 bases fit TRBD1. The CDR3 length is 15 residues. Looked up from germline, CDR1 is LGHNA and CDR2 is YNFKEQ. V gave up 0 bases and J gave up 6 bases; unmatched junction bases: 3. CDR3 coding DNA: TGTGCCAGCAGCCAAGAGGAACAGGGGGATGAAAAACTGTTTTTT. It yields the protein CASSQEEQGDEKLFF.